The 8 T cell receptor beta chains below all came from one sample that was sequenced in a study of post-analysis software for immune sequencing data. Regarding the study as a whole: Compared with controls, patients had more of about 5 TRBV segments, including TRBV5-6, TRBV5-1 and TRBV20-1.

The TCR beta cDNA libraries contained unique molecular identifiers. One entry per CDR3 protein, called by TCRdb with MiXCR from the PCR reads. The sample shows fewer than 600,000 distinct CDR3 sequences, roughly 45% of them seen only once. Their antigens remain unidentified. Sequenced: blood. Every receptor here comes from a girl between 10 and 17 years old with multiple sclerosis.

The rearrangement uses TRBV24-1 and TRBJ2-1; D possibly corresponds to TRBD2 (6 bases). Germline CDR1 KGHDR, CDR2 SFDVKD. The ends were cut back, 10 bases at V and 2 bases at J, with 14 bases in the middle. The CDR3 contains 14 residues. CDR3 residues: CATSFGSTYNEQFF. CDR3 bases: TGTGCCACTAGCTTCGGGAGCACCTACAATGAGCAGTTCTTC.

The rearrangement uses TRBV27 and TRBJ2-7; no reliable D call. The length of the CDR3 is 16 residues. V shed 0 bases and J shed 5 bases, with 17 bases lying between them. CDR1 MNHEY and CDR2 SMNVEV come from the germline V gene (reference sequence). The CDR3 sequence is CASSLSIPPTQDEQYF. For the CDR3, the DNA is TGTGCCAGCAGTTTATCGATACCTCCGACCCAGGACGAGCAGTACTTC.

This clonotype turned up a few times. The chain carries TRBV4-3 and TRBJ1-1; 7 nucleotides align to TRBD1. The V gene end was trimmed by 3 bases and the J gene end by 0 bases; junction bases not matched to a gene: 7. This CDR3 has 16 amino acids. Germline V CDR1 and CDR2: LGHNA, YSLEER. CDR3 amino acids: CASSHFEGAMNTEAFF. The CDR3 coding sequence is TGCGCCAGCAGCCATTTCGAGGGGGCGATGAACACTGAAGCTTTCTTT.

The chain couples TRBV4-1 to TRBJ2-1, with TRBD1 as a possible D gene (7 bases). The CDR3 is 16 residues long. V was shortened by 0 bases and J by 8 bases, with 17 bases between the two germline ends. CDR1 is MGHRA, CDR2 YSYEKL, per germline. The CDR3 DNA reads TGCGCCAGCAGCCAAGAGGGAGCAGGGGGGTTGGATGAGCAGTTCTTC. Translation: CASSQEGAGGLDEQFF.

This chain links TRBV6-6 with TRBJ2-1, with D hard to call. The V gene's germline CDR1 is MNHNY and CDR2 SVGAGI (reference sequence). This CDR3 has 12 residues. Trimming cost V 2 bases and J 10 bases, with 9 bases left between them. The DNA for the CDR3 is TGTGCCAGCAGTTACCAAAGGCCCGAGCAGTTCTTC. As protein: CASSYQRPEQFF.

A few counts support this clonotype. V is TRBV6-5 and J is TRBJ2-6; the match to TRBD1 covers 8 bases. The CDR3 runs to 15 residues. V was clipped by 6 bases and J by 2 bases; unmatched bases: 3. Germline-derived CDR1 and CDR2 are MNHEY and SVGAGI. The CDR3 nucleotides read TGTGCCAGCAGCGACAGGGGTGCTGGGGCCAACGTCCTGACTTTC. This sequence encodes CASSDRGAGANVLTF.

The chain couples TRBV24-1 to TRBJ2-1; 7 bases fit TRBD2. V shed 3 bases and J 7 bases; nucleotides not matched to a gene: 14. The CDR3 extends over 17 amino acids. Germline CDR1 is KGHDR and CDR2 is SFDVKD. CDR3 residues: CATSDKGETSRTNEQFF. The CDR3 coding sequence is TGTGCCACCAGTGATAAGGGAGAGACTAGCAGGACAAATGAGCAGTTCTTC.

This clonotype has more than one count but fewer than ten. The chain is built from TRBV11-1 and TRBJ2-1, with D hard to call. The CDR3 length is 14 residues. CDR1 is SGHAT and CDR2 is FQDESV in the germline V gene (reference sequence). V was cut by 1 base and J by 4 bases, with 8 bases left in between. The CDR3: CASSLERDYNEQFF. In DNA, the CDR3 is TGTGCCAGCAGCTTAGAAAGAGATTACAATGAGCAGTTCTTC.